This T cell receptor beta chain was retrieved from a study of shared clonotypes between healthy human individuals. Ten immunoSEQ deep assay plates were used to sequence unsorted PBMC DNA. The method was immunoSEQ multiplex PCR; TCRdb's version includes in-frame clones alone and lacks a portion of them. The data contain about 490,000 clones, roughly 78% of them singletons. This CDR3 has 15 residues. Germline CDR1 and CDR2: MDHEN and SYDVKM. Germline trimming cut 3 bases from V and 7 bases from J; bases unmatched to any gene: 7. The receptor was isolated from a woman in her forties in good health. Some clones in this sample may be carry-over from other donors' samples. Sequenced: PBMCs. V and J are TRBV28 and TRBJ2-1; TRBD2 aligns across 9 bases. The CDR3 here is CASSFKGLARNEQFF. The CDR3 DNA is TGTGCCAGCAGTTTCAAGGGACTAGCTCGGAATGAGCAGTTCTTC.